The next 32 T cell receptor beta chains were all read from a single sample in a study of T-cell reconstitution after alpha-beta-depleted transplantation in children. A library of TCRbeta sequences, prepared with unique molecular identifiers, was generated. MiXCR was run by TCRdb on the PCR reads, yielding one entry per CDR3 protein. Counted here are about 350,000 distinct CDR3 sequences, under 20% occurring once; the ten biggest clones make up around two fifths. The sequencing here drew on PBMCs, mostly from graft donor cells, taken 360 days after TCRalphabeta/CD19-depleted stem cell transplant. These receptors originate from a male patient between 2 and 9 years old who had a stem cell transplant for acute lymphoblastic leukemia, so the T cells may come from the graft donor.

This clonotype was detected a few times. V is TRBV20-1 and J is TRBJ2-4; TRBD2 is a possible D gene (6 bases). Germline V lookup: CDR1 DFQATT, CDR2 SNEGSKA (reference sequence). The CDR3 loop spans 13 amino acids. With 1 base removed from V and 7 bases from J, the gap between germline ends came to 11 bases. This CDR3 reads CSARGGDRNIQYF. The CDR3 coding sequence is TGCAGTGCTAGAGGGGGGGATCGGAACATTCAGTACTTC.

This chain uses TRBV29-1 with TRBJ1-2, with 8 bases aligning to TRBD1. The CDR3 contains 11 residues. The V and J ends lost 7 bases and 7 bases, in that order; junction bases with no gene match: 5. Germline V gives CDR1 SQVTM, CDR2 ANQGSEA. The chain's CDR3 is CSAGGEGGYTF. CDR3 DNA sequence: TGCAGCGCAGGGGGCGAAGGTGGCTACACCTTC.

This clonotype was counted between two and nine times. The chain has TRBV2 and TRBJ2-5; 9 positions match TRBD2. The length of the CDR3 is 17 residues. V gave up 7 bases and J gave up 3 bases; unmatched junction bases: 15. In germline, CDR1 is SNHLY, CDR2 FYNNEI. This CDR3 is CASNVPIYGLAKETQYF. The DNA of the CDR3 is TGTGCCAGCAACGTGCCAATCTACGGACTAGCGAAAGAGACCCAGTACTTC.

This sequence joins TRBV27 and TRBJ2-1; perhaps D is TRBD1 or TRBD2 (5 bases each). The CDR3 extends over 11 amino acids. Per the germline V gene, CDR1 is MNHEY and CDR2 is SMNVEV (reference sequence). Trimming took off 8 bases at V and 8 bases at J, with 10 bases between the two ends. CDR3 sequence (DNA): TGTGCCAGCGTTTGGGGGTATGAGCAGTTCTTC. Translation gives CASVWGYEQFF.

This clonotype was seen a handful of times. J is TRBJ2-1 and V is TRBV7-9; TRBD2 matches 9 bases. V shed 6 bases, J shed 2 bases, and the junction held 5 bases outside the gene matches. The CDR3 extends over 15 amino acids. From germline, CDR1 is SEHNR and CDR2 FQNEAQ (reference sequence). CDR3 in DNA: TGTGCCAGCAGGATGCGGACTAGCGCCTACAATGAGCAGTTCTTC. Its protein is CASRMRTSAYNEQFF.

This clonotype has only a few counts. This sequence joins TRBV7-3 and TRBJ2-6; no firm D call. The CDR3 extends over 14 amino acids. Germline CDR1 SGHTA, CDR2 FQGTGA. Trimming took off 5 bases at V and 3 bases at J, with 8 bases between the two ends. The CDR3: CASSPKLGANVLTF. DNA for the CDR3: TGTGCCAGCAGCCCAAAACTTGGGGCCAACGTCCTGACTTTC.

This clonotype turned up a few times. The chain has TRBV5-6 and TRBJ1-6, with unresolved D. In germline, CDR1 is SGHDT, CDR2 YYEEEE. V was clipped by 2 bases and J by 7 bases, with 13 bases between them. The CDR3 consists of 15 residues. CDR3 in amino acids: CASSFVWATNSPLHF. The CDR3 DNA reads TGTGCCAGCAGCTTCGTCTGGGCCACAAATTCACCCCTCCACTTT. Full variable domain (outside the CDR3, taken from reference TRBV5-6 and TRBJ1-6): DAGVTQSPTHLIKTRGQQVTLRCSPKSGHDTVSWYQQALGQGPQFIFQYYEEEERQRGNFPDRFSGHQFPNYSSELNVNALLLGDSALYLCASSFVWATNSPLHFGNGTRLTVT.

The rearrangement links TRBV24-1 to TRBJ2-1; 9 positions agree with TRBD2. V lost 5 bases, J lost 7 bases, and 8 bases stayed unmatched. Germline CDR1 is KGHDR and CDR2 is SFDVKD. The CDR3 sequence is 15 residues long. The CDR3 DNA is TGTGCCACCAGTGGGTTTACTAGCGGGCCTAATGAGCAGTTCTTC. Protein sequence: CATSGFTSGPNEQFF.

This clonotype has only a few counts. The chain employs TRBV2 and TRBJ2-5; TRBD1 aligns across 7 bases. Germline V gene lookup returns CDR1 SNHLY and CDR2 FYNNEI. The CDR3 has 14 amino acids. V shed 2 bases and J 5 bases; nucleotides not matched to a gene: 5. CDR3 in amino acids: CASSENRGIETQYF. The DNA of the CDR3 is TGTGCCAGCAGTGAAAACAGGGGAATTGAGACCCAGTACTTC.

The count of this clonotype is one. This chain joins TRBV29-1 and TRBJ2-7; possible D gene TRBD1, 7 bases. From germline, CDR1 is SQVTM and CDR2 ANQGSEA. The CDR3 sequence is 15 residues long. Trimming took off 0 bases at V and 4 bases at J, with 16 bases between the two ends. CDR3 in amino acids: CSVEDHETGRYEQYF. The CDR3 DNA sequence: TGCAGCGTTGAAGATCATGAGACAGGGAGGTACGAGCAGTACTTC.

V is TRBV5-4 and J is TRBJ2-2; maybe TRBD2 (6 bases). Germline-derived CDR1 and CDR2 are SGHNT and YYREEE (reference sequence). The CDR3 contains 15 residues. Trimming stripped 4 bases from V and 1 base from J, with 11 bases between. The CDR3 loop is CASSQSGRNTGELFF. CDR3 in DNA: TGTGCCAGCAGCCAAAGCGGGCGGAACACCGGGGAGCTGTTTTTT.

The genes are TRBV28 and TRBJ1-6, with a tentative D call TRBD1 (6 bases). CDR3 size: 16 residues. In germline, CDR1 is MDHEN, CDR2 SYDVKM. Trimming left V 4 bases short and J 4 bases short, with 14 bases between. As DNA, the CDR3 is TGTGCCAGCAGTTCACAGGGAGAGCCTTATAATTCACCCCTCCACTTT. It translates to CASSSQGEPYNSPLHF. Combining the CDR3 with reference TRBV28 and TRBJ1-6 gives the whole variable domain DVKVTQSSRYLVKRTGEKVFLECVQDMDHENMFWYRQDPGLGLRLIYFSYDVKMKEKGDIPEGYSVSREKKERFSLILESASTNQTSMYLCASSSQGEPYNSPLHFGNGTRLTVT.

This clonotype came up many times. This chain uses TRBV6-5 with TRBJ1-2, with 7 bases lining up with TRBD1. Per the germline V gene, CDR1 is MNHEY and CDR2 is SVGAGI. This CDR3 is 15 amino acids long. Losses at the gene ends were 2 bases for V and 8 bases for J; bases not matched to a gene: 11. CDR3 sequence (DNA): TGTGCCAGCAGTTACCCGACAGGGAGGAAGTTCGGCTACACCTTC. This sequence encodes CASSYPTGRKFGYTF.

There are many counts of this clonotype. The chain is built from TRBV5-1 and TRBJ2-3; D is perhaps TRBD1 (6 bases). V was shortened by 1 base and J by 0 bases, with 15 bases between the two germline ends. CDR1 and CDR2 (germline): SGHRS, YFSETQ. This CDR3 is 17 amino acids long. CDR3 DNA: TGCGCCAGCAGCTTGTCCGGTTTAGGGGGAAGCACAGATACGCAGTATTTT. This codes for CASSLSGLGGSTDTQYF.

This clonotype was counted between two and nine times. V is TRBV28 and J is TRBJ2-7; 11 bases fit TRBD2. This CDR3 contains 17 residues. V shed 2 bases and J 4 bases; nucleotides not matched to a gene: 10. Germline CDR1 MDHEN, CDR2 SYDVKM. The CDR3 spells CASSLGPGLAVLYEQYF. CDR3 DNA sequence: TGTGCCAGCAGTTTAGGACCGGGACTAGCGGTTCTGTACGAGCAGTACTTC.

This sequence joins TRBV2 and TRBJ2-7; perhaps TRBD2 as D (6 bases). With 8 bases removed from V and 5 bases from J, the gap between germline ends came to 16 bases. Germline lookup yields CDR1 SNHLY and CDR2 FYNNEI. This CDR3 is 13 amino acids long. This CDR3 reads CASSRLGPDEQYF. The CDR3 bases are TGTGCCAGCTCTCGACTAGGGCCCGACGAGCAGTACTTC. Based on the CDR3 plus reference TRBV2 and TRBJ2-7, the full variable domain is EPEVTQTPSHQVTQMGQEVILRCVPISNHLYFYWYRQILGQKVEFLVSFYNNEISEKSEIFDDQFSVERPDGSNFTLKIRSTKLEDSAMYFCASSRLGPDEQYFGPGTRLTVT.

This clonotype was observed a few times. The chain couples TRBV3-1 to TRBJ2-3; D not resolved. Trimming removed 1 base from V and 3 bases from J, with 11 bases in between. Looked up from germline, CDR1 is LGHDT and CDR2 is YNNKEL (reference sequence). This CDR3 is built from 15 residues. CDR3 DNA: TGTGCCAGCAGCCAAGTGGCCACCGTGACAGATACGCAGTATTTT. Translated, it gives CASSQVATVTDTQYF.

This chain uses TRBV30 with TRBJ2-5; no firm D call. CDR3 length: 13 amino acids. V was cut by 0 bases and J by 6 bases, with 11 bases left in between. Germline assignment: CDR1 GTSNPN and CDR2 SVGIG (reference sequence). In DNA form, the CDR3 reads TGTGCCTGGAGTGTTCGCCCCCTCCAGACCCAGTACTTC. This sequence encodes CAWSVRPLQTQYF. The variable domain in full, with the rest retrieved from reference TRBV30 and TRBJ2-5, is SQTIHQWPATLVQPVGSPLSLECTVEGTSNPNLYWYRQAAGRGLQLLFYSVGIGQISSEVPQNLSASRPQDRQFILSSKKLLLSDSGFYLCAWSVRPLQTQYFGPGTRLLVL.

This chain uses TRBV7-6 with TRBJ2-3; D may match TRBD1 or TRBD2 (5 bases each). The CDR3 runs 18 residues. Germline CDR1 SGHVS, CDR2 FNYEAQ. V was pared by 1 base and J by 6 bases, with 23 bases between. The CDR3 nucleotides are TGTGCCAGCAGCTTAGACGGACCACCGGGACCAGGGACGGATACGCAGTATTTT. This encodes CASSLDGPPGPGTDTQYF. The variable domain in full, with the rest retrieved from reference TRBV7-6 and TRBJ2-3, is GAGVSQSPRYKVTKRGQDVALRCDPISGHVSLYWYRQALGQGPEFLTYFNYEAQQDKSGLPNDRFSAERPEGSISTLTIQRTEQRDSAMYRCASSLDGPPGPGTDTQYFGPGTRLTVL.

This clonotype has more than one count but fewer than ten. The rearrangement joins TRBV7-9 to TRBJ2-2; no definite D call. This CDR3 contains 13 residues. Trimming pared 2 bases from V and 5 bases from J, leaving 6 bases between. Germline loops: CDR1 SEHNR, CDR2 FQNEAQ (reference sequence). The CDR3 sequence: CASSLRITGELFF. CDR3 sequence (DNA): TGTGCCAGCAGCTTAAGAATAACCGGGGAGCTGTTTTTT. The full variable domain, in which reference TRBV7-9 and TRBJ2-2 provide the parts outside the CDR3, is DTGVSQNPRHKITKRGQNVTFRCDPISEHNRLYWYRQTLGQGPEFLTYFQNEAQLEKSRLLSDRFSAERPKGSFSTLEIQRTEQGDSAMYLCASSLRITGELFFGEGSRLTVL.

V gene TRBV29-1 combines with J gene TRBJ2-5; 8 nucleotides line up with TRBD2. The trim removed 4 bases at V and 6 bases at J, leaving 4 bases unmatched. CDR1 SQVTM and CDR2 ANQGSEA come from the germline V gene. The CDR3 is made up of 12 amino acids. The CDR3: CSVGLAKQTQYF. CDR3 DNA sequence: TGCAGCGTTGGACTAGCGAAACAGACCCAGTACTTC.

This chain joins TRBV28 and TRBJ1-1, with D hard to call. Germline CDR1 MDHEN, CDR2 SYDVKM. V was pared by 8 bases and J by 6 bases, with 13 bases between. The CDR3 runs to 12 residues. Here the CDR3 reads CASGRPSPEAFF. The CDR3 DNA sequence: TGTGCCAGCGGGCGGCCGAGTCCTGAAGCTTTCTTT.

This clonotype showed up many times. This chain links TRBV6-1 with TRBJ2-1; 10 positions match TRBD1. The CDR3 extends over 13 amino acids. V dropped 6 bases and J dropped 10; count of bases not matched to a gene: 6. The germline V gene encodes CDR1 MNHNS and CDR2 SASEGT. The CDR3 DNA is TGTGCCAGCAGAGACAGGGGGCAGAAAGAGCAGTTCTTC. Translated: CASRDRGQKEQFF.

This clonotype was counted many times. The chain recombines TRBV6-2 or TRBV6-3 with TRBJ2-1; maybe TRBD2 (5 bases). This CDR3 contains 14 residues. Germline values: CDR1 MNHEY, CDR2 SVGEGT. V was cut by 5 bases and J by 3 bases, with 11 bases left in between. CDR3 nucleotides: TGTGCCAGCAGTAGACCGGGATTCTACAATGAGCAGTTCTTC. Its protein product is CASSRPGFYNEQFF.

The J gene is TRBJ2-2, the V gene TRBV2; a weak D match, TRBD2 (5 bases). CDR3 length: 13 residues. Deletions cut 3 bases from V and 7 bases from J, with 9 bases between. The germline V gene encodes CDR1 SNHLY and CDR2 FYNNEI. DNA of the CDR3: TGTGCCAGCAGTGACGGGGTGAGCGGGGAGCTGTTTTTT. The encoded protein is CASSDGVSGELFF.

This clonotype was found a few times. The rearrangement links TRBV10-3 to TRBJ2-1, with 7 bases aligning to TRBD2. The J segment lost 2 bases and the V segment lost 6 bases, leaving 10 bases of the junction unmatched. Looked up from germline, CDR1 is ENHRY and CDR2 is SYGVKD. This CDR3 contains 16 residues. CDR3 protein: CAIRGAGFGPYNEQFF. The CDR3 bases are TGTGCCATCAGGGGAGCGGGATTTGGTCCCTACAATGAGCAGTTCTTC.

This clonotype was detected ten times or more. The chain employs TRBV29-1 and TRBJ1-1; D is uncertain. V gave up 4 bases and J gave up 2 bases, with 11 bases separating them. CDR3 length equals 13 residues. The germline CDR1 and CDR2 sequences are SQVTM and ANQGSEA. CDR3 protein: CSVGRLKNTEAFF. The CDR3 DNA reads TGCAGCGTTGGGCGGCTCAAAAACACTGAAGCTTTCTTT.

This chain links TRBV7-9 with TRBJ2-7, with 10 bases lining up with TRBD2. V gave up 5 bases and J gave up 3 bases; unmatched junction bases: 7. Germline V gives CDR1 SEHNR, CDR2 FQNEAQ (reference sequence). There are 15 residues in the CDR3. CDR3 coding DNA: TGTGCCAGCAGCCAAGGACTAGCGGACGGCTACGAGCAGTACTTC. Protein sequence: CASSQGLADGYEQYF.

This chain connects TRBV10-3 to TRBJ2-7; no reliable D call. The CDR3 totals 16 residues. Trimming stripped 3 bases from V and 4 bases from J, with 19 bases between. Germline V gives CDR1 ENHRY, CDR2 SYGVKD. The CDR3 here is CAISDPIMGYSYEQYF. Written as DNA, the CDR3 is TGTGCCATCAGTGACCCCATCATGGGGTACTCGTACGAGCAGTACTTC.

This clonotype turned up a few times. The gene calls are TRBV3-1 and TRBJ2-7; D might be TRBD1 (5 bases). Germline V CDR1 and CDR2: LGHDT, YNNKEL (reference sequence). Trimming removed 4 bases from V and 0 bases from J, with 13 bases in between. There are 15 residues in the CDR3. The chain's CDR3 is CASSPYRTISYEQYF. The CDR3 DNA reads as TGTGCCAGCAGCCCCTACAGGACAATCTCCTACGAGCAGTACTTC.

The CDR3 here is CSARGYPYEQYF. CDR3 in DNA: TGCAGTGCTAGAGGGTACCCCTACGAGCAGTACTTC. This rearrangement joins TRBV20-1 to TRBJ2-7; D is unresolved. In germline, CDR1 is DFQATT, CDR2 SNEGSKA (reference sequence). V was cut by 1 base and J by 2 bases, with 6 bases left in between. CDR3 size: 12 residues.

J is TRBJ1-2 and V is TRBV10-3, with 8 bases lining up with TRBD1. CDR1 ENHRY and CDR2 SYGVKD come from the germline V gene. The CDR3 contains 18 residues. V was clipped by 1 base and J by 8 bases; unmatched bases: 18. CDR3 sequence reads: CAISELWTGLPEEKGYTF. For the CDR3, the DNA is TGTGCCATCAGTGAGTTGTGGACAGGGCTCCCCGAGGAGAAGGGCTACACCTTC.